The clone carrying this TCR beta chain showed up just a few times. Its antigen is not identified. The CDR3 totals 13 residues. With 7 bases clipped from V and 5 bases from J, the junction kept 8 bases outside the gene matches. The germline CDR1 and CDR2 sequences are SQVTM and ANQGSEA. The sample is drawn from a study of T cells after yellow fever vaccination. Study background: When fractions had low cell numbers, they were prepared with SMART-Seq v4 Ultra Low Input.

MiXCR, applied by TCRdb to the 5' RACE reads, yields one record per CDR3 protein. The data show 510,000 or so distinct CDR3 sequences, about 19% seen once. The study, taken as a whole, reports: Reappearing after the booster were most of the clones from primary vaccination (about 96% CD4, about 88% CD8).

The clonotype comes from a man in his thirties or forties who received the YFV17D yellow fever vaccine. The chain uses TRBV29-1 and TRBJ2-3; 8 nucleotides match TRBD2. The input for sequencing was PBMCs, taken 15 days after the yellow fever booster vaccination. CDR3 nucleotides: TGCAGCGGCGGCGGGAGGTTGGTAGATACGCAGTATTTT. This sequence encodes CSGGGRLVDTQYF.